These 22 T cell receptor beta chains came from one sample sequenced in a study of CD8+ T cells in alopecia areata. Described treatment: oral pan-JAK inhibitor, 5-10 mg twice daily. It was cDNA, reverse transcribed from extracted RNA, that served as the sequencing template. Using immunoSEQ multiplex PCR, the repertoire was profiled, and TCRdb retains in-frame clones only, with some absent. The sample lists 70,000 or so clones, approximately 30% occurring once. Sequencing used CD8+ T cells sorted from blood, obtained at week 4, from a patient treated with tofacitinib. These receptors were collected from a human donor with alopecia areata.

The rearrangement uses TRBV4-1 and TRBJ1-5; D gene ambiguous. Trimming pared 4 bases from V and 3 bases from J, leaving 16 bases between. The CDR3 is 16 residues long. CDR1 and CDR2 from the germline V gene are MGHRA and YSYEKL. The CDR3 here is CASSPVLGQDNQPQHF. In DNA, the CDR3 is TGCGCCAGCAGCCCCGTTCTTGGGCAGGACAATCAGCCCCAGCATTTT.

The chain couples TRBV7-9 to TRBJ2-5, with D uncertain. Between the trimmed V and J ends, which lost 2 bases and 5 bases, there was a span of 15 bases. The CDR3 contains 15 residues. Looked up from germline, CDR1 is SEHNR and CDR2 is FQNEAQ (reference sequence). The CDR3 DNA reads as TGTGCCAGCAGCTTACAGGACGGAAGAGAGGAGACCCAGTACTTC. The encoded protein is CASSLQDGREETQYF.

CDR3 residues: CATSRDDIVDVNEQFF. The CDR3 DNA reads TGTGCCACCAGCAGAGATGACATCGTGGATGTCAATGAGCAGTTCTTC. The V and J genes are TRBV15 and TRBJ2-1; the D is unclear. Between the trimmed V and J ends, which lost 0 bases and 6 bases, there was a span of 15 bases. The germline V gene encodes CDR1 LNHNV and CDR2 YYDKDF (reference sequence). The CDR3 has 16 residues.

The chain has TRBV29-1 and TRBJ2-7; D gene ambiguous. Trimming took off 5 bases at V and 11 bases at J, with 7 bases between the two ends. Germline V gives CDR1 SQVTM, CDR2 ANQGSEA. CDR3 length: 8 amino acids. CDR3: CSVLPEYF. DNA of the CDR3: TGCAGCGTTCTTCCCGAGTACTTC.

The CDR3 DNA sequence: TGTGCCAGCAGCTGCACGGTCCACTATGGCTACACCTTC. It encodes CASSCTVHYGYTF. This chain uses TRBV12-1 with TRBJ1-2. TRBV12-1 is recorded as a pseudogene. The length of the CDR3 is 13 residues.

This clone occurred a few times. The chain links TRBV14 to TRBJ2-7; D might be TRBD2 (6 bases). V was trimmed by 5 bases and J by 5 bases, leaving 16 bases between them. This CDR3 has 14 residues. Per the germline V gene, CDR1 is SGHDN and CDR2 is FVKESK. CDR3 protein: CASSGGAVFNEQYF. In nucleotides, the CDR3 is TGTGCCAGCAGCGGAGGGGCCGTTTTCAACGAGCAGTACTTC. The whole variable domain, remainder taken from reference TRBV14 and TRBJ2-7, is EAGVTQFPSHSVIEKGQTVTLRCDPISGHDNLYWYRRVMGKEIKFLLHFVKESKQDESGMPNNRFLAERTGGTYSTLKVQPAELEDSGVYFCASSGGAVFNEQYFGPGTRLTVT.

This clone was found a few times. This chain joins TRBV29-1 and TRBJ2-7; D is uncertain. With 3 bases removed from V and 3 bases from J, the gap between germline ends came to 18 bases. Looked up from germline, CDR1 is SQVTM and CDR2 is ANQGSEA. The CDR3 covers 15 residues. CDR3 coding DNA: TGCAGCGTTGATGATACAAGACTCCTAGTCTACGAGCAGTACTTC. Encoded protein: CSVDDTRLLVYEQYF.

The chain carries TRBV7-9 and TRBJ2-2; either TRBD1 or TRBD2 may supply D (6 bases each). Germline V gene sequence: CDR1 SEHNR, CDR2 FQNEAQ (reference sequence). The CDR3 extends over 16 amino acids. V was trimmed by 3 bases and J by 1 base, leaving 12 bases between them. In DNA form, the CDR3 reads TGTGCCAGCAGCTTGTTGGGGGGCCGGAACACCGGGGAGCTGTTTTTT. Residues: CASSLLGGRNTGELFF.

To note about this clone: The identical CDR3 is also encoded by other nucleotide sequences in the sample. The chain combines TRBV29-1 with TRBJ1-2, with D unclear. CDR3 length equals 8 residues. Germline loops: CDR1 SQVTM, CDR2 ANQGSEA. The V end was cut by 6 bases, the J end by 7 bases, with 3 bases between. DNA for the CDR3: TGCAGCGTGCCTGGCTACACCTTC. This translates into CSVPGYTF.

By share of the sample, this clone is medium-sized (0.01 to 0.1%). The chain carries TRBV4-2 and TRBJ2-1, with 8 bases lining up with TRBD1. The CDR3 loop spans 18 amino acids. The ends lost 5 bases at V and 0 bases at J; junction bases unmatched: 12. The V gene's germline CDR1 is LGHNA and CDR2 YNFKEQ. The CDR3, as DNA: TGTGCCAGCAGCGAATTAACTGGGACAGGTAGCTCCTACAATGAGCAGTTCTTC. It encodes CASSELTGTGSSYNEQFF.

This clone has only a few counts. The chain carries TRBV7-9 and TRBJ2-7; tentative D call: TRBD1 (5 bases). In germline, CDR1 is SEHNR, CDR2 FQNEAQ (reference sequence). The CDR3 contains 12 residues. V dropped 4 bases and J dropped 4 bases, with 8 bases sitting between them. The CDR3 region is CASSSQEYEQYF. DNA for the CDR3: TGTGCCAGCAGCTCACAGGAGTACGAGCAGTACTTC. The full variable domain, rest sourced from reference TRBV7-9 and TRBJ2-7, is DTGVSQNPRHKITKRGQNVTFRCDPISEHNRLYWYRQTLGQGPEFLTYFQNEAQLEKSRLLSDRFSAERPKGSFSTLEIQRTEQGDSAMYLCASSSQEYEQYFGPGTRLTVT.

This chain uses TRBV7-9 with TRBJ2-7; the match to TRBD1 covers 8 bases. Germline V CDR1 and CDR2: SEHNR, FQNEAQ (reference sequence). This CDR3 has 12 amino acids. V dropped 6 bases and J dropped 6; count of bases not matched to a gene: 4. The CDR3 sequence: CASRRTGSEQYF. In nucleotides, the CDR3 is TGTGCCAGCAGGCGGACAGGGAGCGAGCAGTACTTC.

V usage is TRBV7-9 and J usage is TRBJ1-2; TRBD1 is a possible D gene (6 bases). V lost 4 bases to trimming and J lost 14 bases, with 14 bases between them. The CDR3 is made up of 11 amino acids. Germline lookup yields CDR1 SEHNR and CDR2 FQNEAQ (reference sequence). In DNA form, the CDR3 reads TGTGCCAGCAGCTGGGGGGGCGCAATGACCTTC. It yields the protein CASSWGGAMTF.

This clone was seen once. The V and J genes are TRBV9 and TRBJ1-1; 11 bases are a match to TRBD1. This CDR3 contains 16 residues. Per germline, CDR1 SGDLS and CDR2 YYNGEE. Trimming at V came to 3 bases and at J to 5 bases, leaving 9 bases not matched to a gene. The CDR3 bases are TGTGCCAGCAGCGCACCTCGAGGGACAGGGGGGACTGAAGCTTTCTTT. It is translated as CASSAPRGTGGTEAFF. The full variable domain, with the rest looked up from reference TRBV9 and TRBJ1-1, is DSGVTQTPKHLITATGQRVTLRCSPRSGDLSVYWYQQSLDQGLQFLIQYYNGEERAKGNILERFSAQQFPDLHSELNLSSLELGDSALYFCASSAPRGTGGTEAFFGQGTRLTVV.

The rearrangement joins TRBV19 to TRBJ2-1, with 14 bases identical to TRBD2. Per the germline V gene, CDR1 is LNHDA and CDR2 is SQIVND (reference sequence). The CDR3 is 13 residues long. Germline trimming cut 8 bases from V and 8 bases from J; bases unmatched to any gene: 2. The chain's CDR3 is CASWGLAGDEQFF. As DNA, the CDR3 is TGTGCCAGTTGGGGACTAGCGGGAGATGAGCAGTTCTTC.

This rearrangement joins TRBV29-1 to TRBJ1-5; no clear D gene. Trimming took off 0 bases at V and 6 bases at J, with 9 bases between the two ends. The CDR3 loop spans 13 amino acids. The germline gives CDR1 SQVTM, CDR2 ANQGSEA. The CDR3 coding sequence is TGCAGCGTTGAAGAGACCCGGGGTCAGCCCCAGCATTTT. Its protein is CSVEETRGQPQHF.

The chain employs TRBV30 and TRBJ1-1, with D perhaps matching TRBD1 (6 bases). V lost 0 bases to trimming and J lost 0 bases, with 11 bases between them. The CDR3 sequence is 15 residues long. Per germline, CDR1 GTSNPN and CDR2 SVGIG (reference sequence). The chain's CDR3 is CAWSVLGGMNTEAFF. The CDR3 DNA follows: TGTGCCTGGAGTGTACTCGGGGGCATGAACACTGAAGCTTTCTTT.

The rearrangement links TRBV19 to TRBJ2-7; 11 bases match TRBD1. Germline V gene sequence: CDR1 LNHDA, CDR2 SQIVND (reference sequence). The V segment lost 6 bases and the J segment 3 bases; nucleotides outside the gene matches: 4. The CDR3 sequence is 14 residues long. CDR3 bases: TGTGCCAGTAGCCCGGGACAGGGGGACTACGAGCAGTACTTC. This codes for CASSPGQGDYEQYF.

The chain carries TRBV30 and TRBJ2-7; no firm D call. CDR3 length: 12 amino acids. Germline V gene sequence: CDR1 GTSNPN, CDR2 SVGIG (reference sequence). V lost 4 bases to trimming and J lost 0 bases, with 7 bases between them. The CDR3 protein is CAWTLSSYEQYF. The CDR3, as DNA: TGTGCCTGGACCCTTAGCTCCTACGAGCAGTACTTC.

The chain has TRBV7-9 and TRBJ2-2; D tentatively reads TRBD1 or TRBD2 (5 bases each). Deletions cut 9 bases from V and 6 bases from J, with 8 bases between. The CDR3 contains 11 residues. CDR1 and CDR2 from the germline V gene are SEHNR and FQNEAQ (reference sequence). The DNA of the CDR3 is TGTGCCAGTGGGGGACCCGGGGAGCTGTTTTTT. It codes for CASGGPGELFF. The full variable domain, in which reference TRBV7-9 and TRBJ2-2 provide the parts outside the CDR3, is DTGVSQNPRHKITKRGQNVTFRCDPISEHNRLYWYRQTLGQGPEFLTYFQNEAQLEKSRLLSDRFSAERPKGSFSTLEIQRTEQGDSAMYLCASGGPGELFFGEGSRLTVL.

This clone was seen a few times. This chain joins TRBV11-2 and TRBJ1-5, with D unresolved. V lost 6 bases to trimming and J lost 2 bases, with 5 bases between them. The CDR3 runs 12 residues. In germline, CDR1 is SGHAT, CDR2 FQNNGV. The DNA of the CDR3 is TGTGCCAGCAGGGTTGGCAATCAGCCCCAGCATTTT. It yields the protein CASRVGNQPQHF.

The chain couples TRBV27 to TRBJ2-2, with 9 bases fitting TRBD1. Germline CDR1 MNHEY, CDR2 SMNVEV (reference sequence). This CDR3 region has 16 residues. V shed 3 bases, J shed 4 bases, and the junction held 6 bases outside the gene matches. The CDR3 DNA reads TGTGCCAGCAGTTTCCGGACAGGGGTGGGCACCGGGGAGCTGTTTTTT. This encodes CASSFRTGVGTGELFF.